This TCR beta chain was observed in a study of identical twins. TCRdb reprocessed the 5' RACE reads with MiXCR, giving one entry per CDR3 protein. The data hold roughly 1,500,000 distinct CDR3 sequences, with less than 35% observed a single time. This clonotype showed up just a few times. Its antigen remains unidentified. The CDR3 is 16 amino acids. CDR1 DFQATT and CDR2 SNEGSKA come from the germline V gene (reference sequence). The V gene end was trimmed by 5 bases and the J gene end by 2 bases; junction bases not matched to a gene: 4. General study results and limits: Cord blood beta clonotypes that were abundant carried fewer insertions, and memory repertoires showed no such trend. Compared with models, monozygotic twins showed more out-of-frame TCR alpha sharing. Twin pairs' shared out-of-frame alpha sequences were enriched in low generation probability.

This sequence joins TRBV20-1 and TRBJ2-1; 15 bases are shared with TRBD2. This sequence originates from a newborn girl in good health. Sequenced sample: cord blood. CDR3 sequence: CSAPRTSGGAYNEQFF. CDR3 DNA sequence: TGCAGTGCTCCCCGGACTAGCGGGGGGGCCTACAATGAGCAGTTCTTC.